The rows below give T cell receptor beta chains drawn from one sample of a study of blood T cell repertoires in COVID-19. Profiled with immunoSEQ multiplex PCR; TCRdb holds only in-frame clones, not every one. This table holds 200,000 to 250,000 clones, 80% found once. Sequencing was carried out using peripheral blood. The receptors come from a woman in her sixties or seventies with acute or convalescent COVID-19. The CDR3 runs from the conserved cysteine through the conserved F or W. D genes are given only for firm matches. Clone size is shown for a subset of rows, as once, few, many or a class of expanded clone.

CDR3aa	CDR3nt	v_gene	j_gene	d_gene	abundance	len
CASSSGGLADTQYF	TGTGCCAGTAGTAGCGGGGGGTTAGCAGATACGCAGTATTTT	TRBV19	TRBJ2-3	TRBD2	.	14
CASSLTGEVNSPLHF	TGTGCCAGCAGCTTGACAGGGGAAGTCAATTCACCCCTCCACTTT	TRBV11-2	TRBJ1-6	TRBD1	.	15
CAWRRSTDTQYF	TGTGCCTGGAGACGGAGCACAGATACGCAGTATTTT	TRBV30	TRBJ2-3	.	.	12
CASSQWGDGPEAFF	TGTGCCAGCAGCCAGTGGGGGGACGGTCCTGAAGCTTTCTTT	TRBV14	TRBJ1-1	.	.	14
CASSPTDTGELFF	TGTGCCAGCAGTCCCACTGACACCGGGGAGCTGTTTTTT	TRBV2	TRBJ2-2	.	.	13
CASSLVRGQGGELFF	TGTGCCAGCAGCTTAGTCAGGGGGCAGGGCGGGGAGCTGTTTTTT	TRBV11-2	TRBJ2-2	TRBD1	few	15
CASSLQGGSTDTQYF	TGCGCCAGCAGCTTACAGGGGGGTAGCACAGATACGCAGTATTTT	TRBV5-1	TRBJ2-3	TRBD1	.	15
CASSIFPGEGTDTQYF	TGTGCCAGCAGCATTTTTCCCGGGGAGGGCACAGATACGCAGTATTTT	TRBV6-2/TRBV6-3	TRBJ2-3	.	.	16
CASSIRGQPQHF	TGTGCCAGTAGTATCAGGGGTCAGCCCCAGCATTTT	TRBV19	TRBJ1-5	.	few	12
CASSASGLGYGYTF	TGCGCCAGCAGTGCGAGTGGTCTTGGCTATGGCTACACCTTC	TRBV10-1	TRBJ1-2	.	few	14
CATSDLGLAGVQQFF	TGTGCCACCAGTGATCTGGGACTAGCGGGGGTCCAGCAGTTCTTC	TRBV24-1	TRBJ2-1	TRBD2	.	15
CASSSRTPNSNQPQHF	TGTGCCAGCAGTTCCCGGACACCAAATAGCAATCAGCCCCAGCATTTT	TRBV6-5	TRBJ1-5	.	.	16
CASSRGDSVPETQYF	TGCGCCAGCAGCCGAGGGGACTCAGTACCAGAGACCCAGTACTTC	TRBV4-1	TRBJ2-5	.	.	15
CASSYGGLPTDTQYF	TGTGCCAGCAGCTACGGGGGACTCCCCACAGATACGCAGTATTTT	TRBV7-3	TRBJ2-3	.	.	15
CASSRGGNAETQYF	TGTGCCAGCAGCCGCGGGGGGAACGCGGAGACCCAGTACTTC	TRBV5-6	TRBJ2-5	TRBD2	.	14
CAWGFGGGSTDTQYF	TGTGCCTGGGGTTTTGGGGGGGGGAGCACAGATACGCAGTATTTT	TRBV30	TRBJ2-3	TRBD2	.	15
CASSVSGRANYGYTF	TGCGCCAGCAGCGTTTCAGGGCGAGCAAACTATGGCTACACCTTC	TRBV5-1	TRBJ1-2	.	.	15
CATSRVTGANVLTF	TGTGCCACCTCGAGGGTAACGGGGGCCAACGTCCTGACTTTC	TRBV27	TRBJ2-6	.	few	14
CAGGDLHRELFF	TGTGCTGGCGGGGACCTCCACCGGGAGCTGTTTTTT	TRBV11-2	TRBJ2-2	.	.	12
CASSVGSGGAREQFF	TGTGCCAGCAGCGTAGGAAGCGGGGGGGCCCGCGAGCAGTTCTTC	TRBV9	TRBJ2-1	TRBD2	.	15
CASSLRAGSQGTDTQYF	.	TRBV3-1/TRBV3-2	TRBJ2-3	.	.	17
CASMLFGQGIEQYF	TGTGCCAGCATGCTGTTTGGACAGGGGATCGAGCAGTACTTC	TRBV2	TRBJ2-7	TRBD1	.	14
CASSLTGAGANVLTF	TGTGCCAGCAGCTTGACAGGGGCTGGGGCCAACGTCCTGACTTTC	TRBV5-6	TRBJ2-6	TRBD1	.	15
CSASRQDQPQHF	TGCAGTGCTAGTCGACAGGATCAGCCCCAGCATTTT	TRBV20-1	TRBJ1-5	.	.	12
CASKYGGTGELFF	TGCGCCAGCAAATACGGCGGGACCGGGGAGCTGTTTTTT	TRBV4-1	TRBJ2-2	.	.	13
CASGWDRGNSPLHF	TGCGCCAGCGGTTGGGACAGGGGGAATTCACCCCTCCACTTT	TRBV4-3	TRBJ1-6	TRBD1	.	14
CSVDGLAGETQYF	TGCAGCGTTGATGGCCTAGCGGGGGAGACCCAGTACTTC	TRBV29-1	TRBJ2-5	TRBD2	.	13